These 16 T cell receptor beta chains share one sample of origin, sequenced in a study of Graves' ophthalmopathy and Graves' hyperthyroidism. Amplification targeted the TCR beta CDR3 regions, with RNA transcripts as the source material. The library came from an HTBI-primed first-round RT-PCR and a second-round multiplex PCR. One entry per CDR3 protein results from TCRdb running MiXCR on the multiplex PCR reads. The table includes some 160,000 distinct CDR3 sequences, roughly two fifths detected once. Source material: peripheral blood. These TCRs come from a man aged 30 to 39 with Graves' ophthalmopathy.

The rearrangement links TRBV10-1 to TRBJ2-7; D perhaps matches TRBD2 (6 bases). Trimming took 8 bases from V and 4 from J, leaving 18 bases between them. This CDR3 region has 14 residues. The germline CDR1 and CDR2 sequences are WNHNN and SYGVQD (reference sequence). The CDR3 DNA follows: TGCGCCAGCTCCCCCTTGCGGGACGGATACGAGCAGTACTTC. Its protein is CASSPLRDGYEQYF.

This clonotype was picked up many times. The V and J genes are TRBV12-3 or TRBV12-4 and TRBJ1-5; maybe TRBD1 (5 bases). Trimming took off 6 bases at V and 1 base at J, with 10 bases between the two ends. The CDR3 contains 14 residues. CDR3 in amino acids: CASRRTSSNQPQHF. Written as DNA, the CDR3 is TGTGCCAGCAGAAGGACATCCAGCAATCAGCCCCAGCATTTT.

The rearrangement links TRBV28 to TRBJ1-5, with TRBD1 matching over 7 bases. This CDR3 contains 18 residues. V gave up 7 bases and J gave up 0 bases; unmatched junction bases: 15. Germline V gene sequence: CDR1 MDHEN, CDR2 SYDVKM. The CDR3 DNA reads TGTGCCAGCATGGCACCCGGGGGGACAGCCTATAGCAATCAGCCCCAGCATTTT. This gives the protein CASMAPGGTAYSNQPQHF.

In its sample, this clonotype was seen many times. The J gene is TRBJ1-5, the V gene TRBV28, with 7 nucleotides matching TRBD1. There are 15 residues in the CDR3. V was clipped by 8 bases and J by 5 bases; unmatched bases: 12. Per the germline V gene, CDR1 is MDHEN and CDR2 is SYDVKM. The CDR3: CASDIPDRLHQPQHF. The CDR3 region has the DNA TGTGCCAGCGATATCCCGGACAGGCTCCATCAGCCCCAGCATTTT.

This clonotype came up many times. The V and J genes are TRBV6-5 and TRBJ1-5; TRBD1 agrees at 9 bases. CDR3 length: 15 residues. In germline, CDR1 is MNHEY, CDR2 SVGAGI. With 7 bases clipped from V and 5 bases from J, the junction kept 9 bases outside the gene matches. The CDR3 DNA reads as TGTGCCAGCAAAAAGGGACAGGGATTTTATCAGCCCCAGCATTTT. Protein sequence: CASKKGQGFYQPQHF.

This chain's CDR3 is CASSYSIQGTEAFF. For the CDR3, the DNA is TGTGCCAGCAGTTACTCGATCCAGGGTACTGAAGCTTTCTTT. The chain is built from TRBV6-2 or TRBV6-3 and TRBJ1-1; a weak D match, TRBD1 (5 bases). Germline CDR1 MNHEY, CDR2 SVGEGT. The V end lost 0 bases, the J end lost 5 bases, and 10 bases lay between the germline ends. The CDR3 spans 14 residues.

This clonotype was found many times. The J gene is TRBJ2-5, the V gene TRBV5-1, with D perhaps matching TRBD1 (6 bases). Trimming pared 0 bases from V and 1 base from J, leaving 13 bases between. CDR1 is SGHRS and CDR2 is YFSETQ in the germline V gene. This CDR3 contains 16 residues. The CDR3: CASSLAGGPAQETQYF. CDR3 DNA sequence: TGCGCCAGCAGCTTGGCTGGGGGCCCGGCCCAAGAGACCCAGTACTTC.

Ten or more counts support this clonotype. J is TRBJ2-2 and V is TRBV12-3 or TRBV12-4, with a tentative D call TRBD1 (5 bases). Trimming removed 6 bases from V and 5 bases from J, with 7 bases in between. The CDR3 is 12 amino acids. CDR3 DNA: TGTGCCAGCAGCTCAGGGACCGGGGAGCTGTTTTTT. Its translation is CASSSGTGELFF.

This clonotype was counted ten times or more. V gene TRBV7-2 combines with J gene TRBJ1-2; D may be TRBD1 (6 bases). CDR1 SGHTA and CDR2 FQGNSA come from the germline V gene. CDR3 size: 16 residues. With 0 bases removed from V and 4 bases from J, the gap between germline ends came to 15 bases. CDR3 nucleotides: TGTGCCAGCAGCTTAGCCCACGGGGGGGCCAGCTATGGCTACACCTTC. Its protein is CASSLAHGGASYGYTF.

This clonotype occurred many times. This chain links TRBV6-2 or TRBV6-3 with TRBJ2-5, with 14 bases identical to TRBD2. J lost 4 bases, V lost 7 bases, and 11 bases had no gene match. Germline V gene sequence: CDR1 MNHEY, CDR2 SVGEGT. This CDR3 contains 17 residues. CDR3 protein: CASTSRTSGRLRETQYF. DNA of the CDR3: TGTGCCAGCACCTCCCGGACTAGCGGGAGGCTTCGAGAGACCCAGTACTTC.

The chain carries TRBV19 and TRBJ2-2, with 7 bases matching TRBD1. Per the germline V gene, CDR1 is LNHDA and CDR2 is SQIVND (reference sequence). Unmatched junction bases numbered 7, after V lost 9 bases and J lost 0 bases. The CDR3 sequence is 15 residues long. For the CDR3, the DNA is TGTGCCAGCAGTCGGGACAGCTCGAACACCGGGGAGCTGTTTTTT. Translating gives CASSRDSSNTGELFF.

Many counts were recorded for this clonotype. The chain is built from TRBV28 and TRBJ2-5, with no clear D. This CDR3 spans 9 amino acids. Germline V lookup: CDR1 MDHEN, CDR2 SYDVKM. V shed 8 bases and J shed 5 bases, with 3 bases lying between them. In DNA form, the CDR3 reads TGTGCCAGCCTTGAGACCCAGTACTTC. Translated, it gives CASLETQYF.

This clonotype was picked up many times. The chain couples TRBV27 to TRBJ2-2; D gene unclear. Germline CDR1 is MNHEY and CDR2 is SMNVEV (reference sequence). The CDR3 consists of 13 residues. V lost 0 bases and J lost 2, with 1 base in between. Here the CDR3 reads CASSLSNTGELFF. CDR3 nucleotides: TGTGCCAGCAGTTTATCTAACACCGGGGAGCTGTTTTTT.

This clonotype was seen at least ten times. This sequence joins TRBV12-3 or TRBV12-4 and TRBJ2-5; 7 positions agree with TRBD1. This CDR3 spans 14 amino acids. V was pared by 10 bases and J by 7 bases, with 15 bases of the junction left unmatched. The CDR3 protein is CATEKDRRLGTQYF. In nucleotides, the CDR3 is TGTGCCACCGAGAAGGACAGGCGCTTGGGGACCCAGTACTTC.

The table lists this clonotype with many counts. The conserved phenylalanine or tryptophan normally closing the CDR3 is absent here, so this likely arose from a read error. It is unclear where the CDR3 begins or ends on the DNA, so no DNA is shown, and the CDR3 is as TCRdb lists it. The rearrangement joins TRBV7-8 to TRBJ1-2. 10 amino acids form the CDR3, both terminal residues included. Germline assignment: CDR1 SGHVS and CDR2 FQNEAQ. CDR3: CASSYWARPT.

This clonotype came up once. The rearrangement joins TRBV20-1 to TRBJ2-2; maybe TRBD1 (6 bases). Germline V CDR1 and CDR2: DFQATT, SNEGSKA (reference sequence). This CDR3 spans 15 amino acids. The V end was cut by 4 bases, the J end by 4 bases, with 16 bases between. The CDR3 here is CSANTGSMGTGELFF. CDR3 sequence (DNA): TGCAGTGCTAATACAGGGAGTATGGGCACCGGGGAGCTGTTTTTT.